This TCR beta chain came from a study of PD-L1 blockade in urothelial cancer (dated by TCRdb to about 2017). About the investigation overall: All patients started therapy around 2014 and received atezolizumab 1,200 mg intravenously every 3 weeks. About 90% of the 29 patients were identified as males with urothelial cancer of bladder origin, and a prior smoking history was reported by 18 of 29 patients. Patients had an ECOG performance status of 0 or 1 and had received between 0 and 3 prior chemotherapy regimens. Blood samples were analyzed at two time points: 3 weeks after treatment start (second dose) and 6 weeks after treatment start. Blood samples gave median yields of around 140,000 T cells and 82,636 unique TCRs, along with a median clonality of 0.080. The study, an exploratory multi-omic analysis, examined somatic, immune and clinical correlates of response to PD-L1 blockade with atezolizumab in urothelial cancer. Pretreatment tumor samples, along with matched peripheral blood serially collected before and after atezolizumab treatment, were subjected to TCR sequencing. Durable clinical benefit was defined as a progression-free survival longer than 6 months, and TCR features were additionally tested against progression-free survival and overall survival. Whole exome sequencing and RNA sequencing of pretreatment tumors were performed alongside TCR sequencing in the same patients. Nine patients achieved durable clinical benefit and some 21 did not. Some 29 patients had pretreatment blood TCR-seq, 24 had at least one posttreatment blood collection, and 24 had tumor TCR-seq.

The cohort comprised 25 to 35 patients with locally advanced or metastatic urothelial carcinoma treated at Memorial Sloan Kettering on a trial protocol. Peripheral blood mononuclear cells were collected from each patient pretreatment and during treatment, giving between 1 and 8 total time points per patient. The Qiagen DNeasy Blood extraction kit was used to purify genomic DNA from total PBMCs and from tumor samples. PBMCs were collected pretreatment and during treatment, and were isolated and stored as previously described. What the authors observed across the whole study: Greater expansion of tumor-associated TCR clones in peripheral blood 3 weeks after the start of treatment was observed in patients with durable benefit (n of about 21, p = 0.022). Improved progression-free and overall survival was found to be associated with pretreatment peripheral blood TCR clonality below the median. Because the sample size was small (n of about 29) and many exploratory analyses were performed, the results are intended to be hypothesis-generating.

Synthetic TCR analog templates were spiked into each PCR so that absolute template abundance could be estimated from read counts. The immunoSEQ assay was used to amplify TCRbeta CDR3 regions from genomic DNA with bias-controlled V and J gene primers. Sequencing of rearranged TCRbeta segments was performed at approximately 20X coverage. For the original study's pipeline: Sequencing errors were corrected by clustering, and CDR3s were annotated against IMGT so that V, D and J genes could be assigned. Downstream analyses used only productive TCRbeta rearrangements, leaving out any out-of-frame or stop-codon sequences. Clonality was computed as one minus Shannon entropy normalized by the log of the number of unique productive sequences. Fisher's exact test with Benjamini-Hochberg correction, using a cutoff of adjusted p below 0.01, was how clones that differed between time points or between blood and tumor were identified. TCRdb took this table from immuneACCESS and kept in-frame rearrangements with V and J called. Such tables lack part of the clones; where checked against another copy, unresolved V genes explain under half of the gap, and the rest is unexplained. D and trimming were read from the DNA, whereas the V and J calls and clone size are those reported in that table. The sample table contains tens of thousands of clones; only one count was recorded for approximately 86% of them. Together, the top ten hold roughly 16% of the sample.

A note on this clone: Its antigen specificity is not known. No much larger clonotype is one base removed from it; base qualities were not supplied.

Spanning cysteine to phenylalanine, the CDR3 consists of 15 amino acids. Of all the DNA, just the CDR3 is kept, 45 bases in frame from base 1. Trimmed from V: 5 bases; trimmed from J: 6 bases; junction bases lacking a gene match: 12. CDR1 and CDR2 are drawn from the germline V gene: MDHEN, SYDVKM. This clonotype was sampled from a man aged 55 to 70 with urothelial cancer. The source material was PBMCs, sampled around atezolizumab (anti-PD-L1) treatment. The V gene is TRBV28 and the J gene is TRBJ1-1; 7 bases in the junction line up with TRBD1. This receptor has the CDR3 CASSAEDRDAAEAFF. The bases are TGTGCCAGCAGTGCTGAAGACAGGGATGCCGCTGAAGCTTTCTTT. This CDR3, with the reference TRBV28 and TRBJ1-1 proteins standing in past its ends, gives the full variable domain DVKVTQSSRYLVKRTGEKVFLECVQDMDHENMFWYRQDPGLGLRLIYFSYDVKMKEKGDIPEGYSVSREKKERFSLILESASTNQTSMYLCASSAEDRDAAEAFFGQGTRLTVV.